This T cell receptor beta chain came from a study of pediatric ulcerative colitis. Study in general: Under 10 patients showed pancolitis and two showed left-sided colitis. Study-level findings and limits: In rectum, acute severe colitis had expanded clones and less diversity. Total lymphocyte DNA, not sorted subsets, was the template. Compared with controls, ulcerative colitis showed greater blood-rectum clone sharing.

During colonoscopy, one to two rectal pinch biopsies were collected. The V gene's germline CDR1 is MNHNY and CDR2 SVGAGI (reference sequence). Trimming took 7 bases from V and 8 from J, leaving 17 bases between them. The length of the CDR3 is 13 residues. The table came from immunoSEQ multiplex PCR; TCRdb's copy has only in-frame clones and leaves some out. Found here are roughly 18,000 clones, roughly 74% of them singletons; the top ten hold roughly 6.6%. Comments on this clone: Its specificity is not known.

The chain recombines TRBV6-6 with TRBJ1-2, with TRBD1 as a possible D gene (5 bases). The sample consisted of gut tissue. The source of this sequence is a boy younger than 18 with moderate ulcerative colitis. CDR3 bases: TGTGCCAGCACCAGGGACTACCCGGGGGGCTACACCTTC. It specifies CASTRDYPGGYTF.